This paragraph covers one T cell receptor (beta chain) sequence. Its recognized antigen is unknown. No much larger clonotype is one base removed from it; base qualities were not supplied. The sample is drawn from a study of blood T cell repertoires in COVID-19 (dated by TCRdb to the early 2020s). Describing the broader study: The collaborator samples originated in the United States, Italy and Spain and spanned the acute and convalescent phases of COVID-19. The prospective study material was composed of cDNA or gDNA derived from T cells, B-cell-depleted T cells, or PBMCs. The dataset comprised deeply sampled blood TCRbeta repertoires from subjects exposed to, actively infected with, or recovered from COVID-19. A freely available public database, intended as a resource for researchers studying the immune response to SARS-CoV-2, is where the repertoires were released. The samples were drawn from two sources: the first 160 participants of the ongoing ImmuneRACE study, and some 1,300 subjects contributed by 6 global collaborators. Sample metadata almost always included a de-identified subject ID, COVID-19 status, age in years and sex. Where HLA class I and class II types were available, the types were taken from metadata supplied by the sample provider, not from assay-based typing. What the research found in general, with its limitations: The amount of clinical and demographic metadata varied by source and participant and was provided uncurated.

TCRbeta CDR3 regions were amplified from genomic DNA using the immunoSEQ Assay, a bias-controlled multiplex PCR. Turning to the authors' computational methods: The number of nucleated cells in each sample was estimated from the amplification of reference gene primers within the assay. To quantify the absolute abundance of each unique TCRbeta CDR3 rearrangement, sequence reads were collapsed and filtered. Productive Simpson clonality was computed per sample as the square root of Simpson's diversity index over productive rearrangements. The table comes from immuneACCESS by way of TCRdb, which keeps in-frame sequences with V and J called. Part of the clones is missing from these tables; in studies checked, under half for an unresolved V gene and the rest for unknown reasons. The V and J calls and clone size were taken over from that table, and D and trimming were inferred from the DNA. The sample records roughly 250,000 clones, 80% to 85% of which are singletons. Of the sample, around 12% falls within the top ten clones.

The germline V gene supplies CDR1 SGHNT and CDR2 YENEEA. The V and J ends are trimmed by 0 bases and 2 bases, leaving 8 bases between them. Spanning cysteine to phenylalanine, the CDR3 consists of 15 amino acids. CDR3 DNA is the only sequence kept; it has 45 bases, read in frame from the first base. Collaborating institutions collected whole blood in K2EDTA tubes following their own protocols. For TCRbeta analysis, collaborators shipped samples in one of three forms: frozen whole blood, isolated PBMCs, or DNA extracted from either of those sample types. The clonotype was recovered from a woman in her fifties or sixties with active or convalescent COVID-19. In this chain, TRBV11-3 is recombined with TRBJ2-1; a weak D assignment points to TRBD1 (6 bases agree). Material for sequencing was peripheral blood. Here is the DNA: TGTGCCAGCAGCTTAGATGGGACAACCTACAATGAGCAGTTCTTC. This codes for CASSLDGTTYNEQFF.